The 23 T cell receptor beta chains reported below all come from one sample, sequenced in a study of metastatic and nonmetastatic thyroid tumors. TCRdb used MiXCR to call clones anew from the PCR reads. The sample lists some 29,000 clones; roughly 3.5% were seen once. None of the patients had undergone any treatment ahead of thyroid surgery. The sample comprised blood. The receptors here all came from a male donor with papillary thyroid cancer or a benign thyroid nodule (not recorded which). Some clones in this sample may be carry-over from other donors' samples.

Only a few counts were recorded for this clone. One base away lies a much larger clone, so this may be a sequencing read error. The V and J genes are TRBV6-5 and TRBJ2-7, with D possibly called TRBD1 or TRBD2 (7 bases each). V lost 4 bases to trimming and J lost 2 bases, with 33 bases between them. The CDR3 length is 21 residues. Germline CDR1 is MNHEY and CDR2 is SVGAGI. CDR3: CASSSAEGALTASGRAYEQYF. DNA of the CDR3: TGTGCCAGCAGTTCAGCTGAGGGGGCCCTTACAGCCAGTGGGAGGGCCTACGAGCAGTACTTC.

This chain joins TRBV20-1 and TRBJ1-6, with 8 bases aligning to TRBD1. The CDR3 is 13 residues long. V lost 7 bases and J lost 9; bases outside the gene matches: 8. Germline V CDR1 and CDR2: DFQATT, SNEGSKA (reference sequence). CDR3 residues: CSVTDRDSSPLHF. DNA of the CDR3: TGCAGTGTCACGGACAGGGATAGTTCACCCCTCCACTTT.

This clone was seen only a few times. The junction does not match germline at one end; this may be a read error. The V call is TRBV29-1, the J call TRBJ1-2; TRBD1 aligns across 9 bases. The CDR3 runs 16 residues. Per the germline V gene, CDR1 is SQVTM and CDR2 is ANQGSEA. The CDR3, as DNA: TGCAGCGTTTCCACACGACAGGGGGGGAGGACATATGGCTACGCCTTC. Translating it yields CSVSTRQGGRTYGYAF.

This clone was recorded a few times. The junction shows a germline mismatch at one end, possibly a read error. This chain joins TRBV6-5 and TRBJ2-5, with D uncertain. Germline CDR1 and CDR2: MNHEY and SVGAGI. The CDR3 consists of 16 residues. DNA for the CDR3: TGTGCCAGCAGTTACTCGCCAAGCGCTGTCCAAGAGACCCATTACTTC. The encoded protein is CASSYSPSAVQETHYF.

The CDR3: CASSQGTGELFF. The CDR3 nucleotides read TGTGCCAGCAGTCAGGGAACCGGGGAGCTGTTTTTT. The chain couples TRBV12-3 or TRBV12-4 to TRBJ2-2; TRBD1 might be the D (5 bases). The CDR3 spans 12 residues. V lost 5 bases, J lost 5 bases, and 6 bases lay in between.

This clone was detected a few times. The same CDR3 is also encoded by other DNA sequences in this sample. The gene calls are TRBV9 and TRBJ1-1; TRBD1 might be the D (5 bases). The length of the CDR3 is 14 residues. Trimming removed 0 bases at V and 8 bases at J, with 14 bases between. CDR1 is SGDLS, CDR2 YYNGEE, per germline. The DNA of the CDR3 is TGTGCCAGCAGCGTAGTAACGGGGGATGCCGAAGCTTTCTTT. Translated: CASSVVTGDAEAFF.

This chain joins TRBV7-3 and TRBJ2-2, with 9 bases identical to TRBD2. This CDR3 spans 14 amino acids. In germline, CDR1 is SGHTA, CDR2 FQGTGA. The V gene end was trimmed by 8 bases and the J gene end by 1 base; junction bases not matched to a gene: 2. CDR3 sequence (DNA): TGTGCCAGCGAGACTAGCGGGAACACCGGGGAGCTGTTTTTT. This translates into CASETSGNTGELFF.

Notes on this clone: This specimen includes other DNA sequences encoding the same CDR3. The rearrangement links TRBV9 to TRBJ2-7, with 9 bases fitting TRBD2. The CDR3 is made up of 15 amino acids. The trim removed 0 bases at V and 3 bases at J, leaving 4 bases unmatched. Germline loops: CDR1 SGDLS, CDR2 YYNGEE. The CDR3 nucleotides read TGTGCCAGCAGCGTAGAGGCGCGGGAGGGCTACGAGCAGTACTTC. As protein: CASSVEAREGYEQYF.

This clone turned up a few times. A read error may explain this, as a much larger clone is one base away. The chain combines TRBV5-4 with TRBJ1-1; D unresolved. V was shortened by 3 bases and J by 0 bases, with 9 bases between the two germline ends. CDR1 is SGHNT, CDR2 YYREEE, per germline (reference sequence). The CDR3 covers 14 residues. The CDR3 DNA sequence: TGTGCCAGCAGCTCTCAGCTTGTGAACACTGAAGCTTTCTTT. Its protein is CASSSQLVNTEAFF.

In its sample, this clone was seen many times. This rearrangement joins TRBV20-1 to TRBJ2-1, with D perhaps assigned TRBD1 or TRBD2 (5 bases each). Germline CDR1 reads DFQATT; CDR2 reads SNEGSKA (reference sequence). Deletions cut 4 bases from V and 6 bases from J, with 13 bases between. This CDR3 region has 13 residues. The CDR3 region is CSANPGPRNEQFF. The CDR3 DNA is TGCAGTGCTAACCCGGGACCCCGCAATGAGCAGTTCTTC.

The chain employs TRBV20-1 and TRBJ2-3; tentative D call: TRBD2 (6 bases). Trimming took 2 bases from V and 1 from J, leaving 10 bases between them. The CDR3 is 14 amino acids. CDR1 is DFQATT and CDR2 is SNEGSKA in the germline V gene (reference sequence). The CDR3: CSARLAGRTDTQYF. For the CDR3, the DNA is TGCAGTGCTAGACTTGCGGGGCGCACAGATACGCAGTATTTT.

At least ten counts were recorded for this clone. A junction boundary mismatches the germline segment, possibly from a read error. The sample carries other DNA sequences with the same CDR3. This chain connects TRBV7-2 to TRBJ2-1, with a possible D match to TRBD1 (6 bases). Looked up from germline, CDR1 is SGHTA and CDR2 is FQGNSA. There are 14 residues in the CDR3. The CDR3 spells CASSLETPGTEQFF. The CDR3 DNA is TGTGCTAGCAGCTTAGAGACCCCCGGGACAGAGCAGTTCTTC.

Ten or more counts support this clone. The chain is built from TRBV7-9 and TRBJ2-3; the D is unclear. Germline-derived CDR1 and CDR2 are SEHNR and FQNEAQ (reference sequence). V was trimmed by 2 bases and J by 3 bases, leaving 3 bases between them. CDR3 length: 12 amino acids. CDR3 nucleotide sequence: TGTGCCAGCAGCTTAAGTACAGATACGCAGTATTTT. It codes for CASSLSTDTQYF.

The chain carries TRBV6-8 and TRBJ2-1; tentatively, D is TRBD2 (6 bases). This CDR3 region has 16 residues. Trimming cost V 7 bases and J 7 bases, with 23 bases left between them. CDR1 MNHGY and CDR2 SAAAGT come from the germline V gene. The DNA for the CDR3 is TGTGCCAGCACTAGACCGAAAGGACTAAAGTTAAATGAGCAGTTCTTC. Its translation: CASTRPKGLKLNEQFF.

The sample holds many counts of this clone. V gene TRBV2 combines with J gene TRBJ2-7, with D unresolved. Trimming shortened V by 3 bases and J by 4 bases, and 13 bases separated the two germline ends. Germline CDR1 is SNHLY and CDR2 is FYNNEI. This CDR3 has 14 residues. The CDR3 here is CASSDINSAYEQYF. CDR3 in DNA: TGTGCCAGCAGTGACATTAATTCCGCGTACGAGCAGTACTTC.

This clone came up many times. The rearrangement links TRBV3-1 to TRBJ2-7, with D uncertain. The V gene lost 4 bases and the J gene lost 3 bases, with 19 bases spanning the gap. CDR1 LGHDT and CDR2 YNNKEL come from the germline V gene (reference sequence). This CDR3 contains 16 residues. The CDR3 region is CASSPQVALRLYEQYF. CDR3 DNA: TGTGCCAGCAGCCCCCAGGTTGCACTTCGCCTCTACGAGCAGTACTTC.

This clone was picked up many times. V is TRBV30 and J is TRBJ1-2; tentatively, D is TRBD1 (5 bases). The CDR3 is made up of 12 amino acids. The ends were cut back, 4 bases at V and 6 bases at J, with 12 bases in the middle. Germline lookup yields CDR1 GTSNPN and CDR2 SVGIG (reference sequence). This chain's CDR3 is CAWTSGRHGYTF. In nucleotides, the CDR3 is TGTGCCTGGACCTCGGGGCGCCATGGCTACACCTTC.

This clone was seen repeatedly, ten times or more. This rearrangement joins TRBV5-5 to TRBJ1-2; no firm D call. The CDR3 is 13 amino acids. Trimming left V 5 bases short and J 2 bases short, with 10 bases between. Germline CDR1 and CDR2: SGHKS and YYEKEE (reference sequence). CDR3 sequence reads: CASSEGQNYGYTF. CDR3 DNA: TGTGCCAGCAGTGAGGGTCAAAACTATGGCTACACCTTC.

The gene calls are TRBV6-4 and TRBJ2-3; 9 bases fit TRBD1. The germline CDR1 and CDR2 sequences are MRHNA and SNTAGT. V lost 6 bases, J lost 2 bases, and 6 bases stayed unmatched. The CDR3 spans 15 residues. The CDR3 DNA sequence: TGTGCCAGCAGCAGGGGGACAGGGTCCACAGATACGCAGTATTTT. As protein: CASSRGTGSTDTQYF.

The chain carries TRBV11-2 and TRBJ2-7; D remains unclear. The CDR3 has 12 residues. Germline-derived CDR1 and CDR2 are SGHAT and FQNNGV. Trimming cost V 7 bases and J 3 bases, with 10 bases left between them. The CDR3 DNA follows: TGTGCCAGCATCTCGGGTCGCTACGAGCAGTACTTC. As protein: CASISGRYEQYF. Filled out from reference TRBV11-2 and TRBJ2-7, the complete variable domain reads EAGVAQSPRYKIIEKRQSVAFWCNPISGHATLYWYQQILGQGPKLLIQFQNNGVVDDSQLPKDRFSAERLKGVDSTLKIQPAKLEDSAVYLCASISGRYEQYFGPGTRLTVT.

This clone was found a few times. This chain connects TRBV30 to TRBJ1-3; the match to TRBD1 covers 7 bases. V shed 3 bases and J 3 bases; nucleotides not matched to a gene: 5. Germline values: CDR1 GTSNPN, CDR2 SVGIG (reference sequence). This CDR3 spans 14 amino acids. Written as DNA, the CDR3 is TGTGCCTGGAGGGGAGGGGGCGATGGAAACACCATATATTTT. This gives the protein CAWRGGGDGNTIYF.

This clone was detected ten times or more. The chain combines TRBV3-1 with TRBJ2-2; unclear D gene. Trimming pared 4 bases from V and 6 bases from J, leaving 6 bases between. The CDR3 covers 12 residues. Germline loops: CDR1 LGHDT, CDR2 YNNKEL (reference sequence). The DNA of the CDR3 is TGTGCCAGCAGCCCCGACTCCGGGGAGCTGTTTTTT. It specifies CASSPDSGELFF.

The chain couples TRBV6-4 to TRBJ2-1; the D is unclear. The V and J ends lost 6 bases and 1 base respectively, with 13 bases between them. Germline CDR1 MRHNA, CDR2 SNTAGT. The CDR3 contains 15 residues. CDR3 region: CASSSPRKSYNEQFF. The CDR3 bases are TGTGCCAGCAGCTCCCCTCGAAAGTCCTACAATGAGCAGTTCTTC.